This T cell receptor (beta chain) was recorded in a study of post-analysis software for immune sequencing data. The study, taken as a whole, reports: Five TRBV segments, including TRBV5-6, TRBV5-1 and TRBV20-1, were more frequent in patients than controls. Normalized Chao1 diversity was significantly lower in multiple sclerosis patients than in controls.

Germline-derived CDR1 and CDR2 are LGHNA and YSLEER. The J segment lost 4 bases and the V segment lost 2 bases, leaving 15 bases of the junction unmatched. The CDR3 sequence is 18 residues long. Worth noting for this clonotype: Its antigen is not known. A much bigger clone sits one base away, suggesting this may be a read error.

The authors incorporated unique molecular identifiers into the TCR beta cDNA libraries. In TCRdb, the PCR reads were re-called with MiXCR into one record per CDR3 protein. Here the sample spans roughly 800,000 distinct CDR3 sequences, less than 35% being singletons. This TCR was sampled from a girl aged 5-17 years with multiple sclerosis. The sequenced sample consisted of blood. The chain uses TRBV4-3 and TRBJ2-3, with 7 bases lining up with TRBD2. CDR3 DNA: TGCGCCAGCAGCCAACAAATATTTGAGGGCGGGAGCCCAGATACGCAGTATTTT. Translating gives CASSQQIFEGGSPDTQYF.